The TCR beta chain under discussion was sequenced for a study of T cells in localized non-small cell lung cancer. Study results and caveats: Detection in adjacent lung was observed for a median roughly 55 of the top 100 tumor clones. Of the tissues analyzed, uninvolved adjacent lung showed maximal T cell clonality, greater than tumor. Sequencing was restricted to one tumor region; therefore, heterogeneity remains possible. Those with higher blood T cell density had longer overall survival.

Produced via immunoSEQ multiplex PCR; TCRdb's table is partial and in-frame only. The sample records 45,000 to 60,000 clones, over 70% being singletons. The CDR3 is made up of 20 amino acids. The V and J ends lost 3 bases and 0 bases, in that order; junction bases with no gene match: 16. The germline V gene encodes CDR1 KGHSH and CDR2 LQKENI. In the case of this clone: Its target is unknown.

This receptor was taken from a woman aged 40-75 years with stage II lung adenocarcinoma. This chain joins TRBV18 and TRBJ2-2; 7 bases map to TRBD1. The source material was PBMCs, sampled before any cancer treatment. This CDR3 is CASSPDRGGNQVTNTGELFF. The CDR3 bases are TGTGCCAGCTCACCCGATCGAGGGGGCAATCAAGTCACGAACACCGGGGAGCTGTTTTTT.